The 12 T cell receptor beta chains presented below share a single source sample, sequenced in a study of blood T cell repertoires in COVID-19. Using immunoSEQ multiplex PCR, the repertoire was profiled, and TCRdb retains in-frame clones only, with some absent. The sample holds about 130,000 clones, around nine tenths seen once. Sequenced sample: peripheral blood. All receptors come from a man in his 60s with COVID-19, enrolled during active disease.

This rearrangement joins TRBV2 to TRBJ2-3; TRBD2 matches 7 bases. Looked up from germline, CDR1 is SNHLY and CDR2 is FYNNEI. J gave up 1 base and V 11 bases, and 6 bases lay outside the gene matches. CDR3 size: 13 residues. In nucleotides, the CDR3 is TGTGCCGGGGGGGACTTTCGCACAGATACGCAGTATTTT. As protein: CAGGDFRTDTQYF.

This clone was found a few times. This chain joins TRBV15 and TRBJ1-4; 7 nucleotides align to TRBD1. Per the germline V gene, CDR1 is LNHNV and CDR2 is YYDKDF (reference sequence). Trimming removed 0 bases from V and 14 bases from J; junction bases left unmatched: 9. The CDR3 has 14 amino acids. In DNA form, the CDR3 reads TGTGCCACCAGCAGAGAAAGGGGGGACAGAAAGCTGTTTTTT. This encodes CATSRERGDRKLFF.

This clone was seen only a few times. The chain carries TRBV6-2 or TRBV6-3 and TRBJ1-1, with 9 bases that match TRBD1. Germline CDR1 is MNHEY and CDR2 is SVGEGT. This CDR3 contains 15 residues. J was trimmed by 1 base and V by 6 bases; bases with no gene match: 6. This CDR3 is CASSRTGAWNTEAFF. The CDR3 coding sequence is TGTGCCAGCAGCCGGACAGGGGCTTGGAACACTGAAGCTTTCTTT.

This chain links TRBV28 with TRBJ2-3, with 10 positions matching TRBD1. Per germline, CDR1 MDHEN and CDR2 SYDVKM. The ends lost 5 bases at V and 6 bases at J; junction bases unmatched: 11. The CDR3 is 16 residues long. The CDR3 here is CASSQPGQGPADTQYF. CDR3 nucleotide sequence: TGTGCCAGCAGTCAACCGGGACAGGGGCCCGCGGATACGCAGTATTTT.

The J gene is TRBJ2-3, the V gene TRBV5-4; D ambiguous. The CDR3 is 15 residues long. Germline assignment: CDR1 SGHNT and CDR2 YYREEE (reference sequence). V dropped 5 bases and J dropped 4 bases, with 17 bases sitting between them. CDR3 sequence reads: CASRLAAAVADTQYF. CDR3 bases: TGTGCCAGCAGACTCGCGGCCGCCGTCGCAGATACGCAGTATTTT.

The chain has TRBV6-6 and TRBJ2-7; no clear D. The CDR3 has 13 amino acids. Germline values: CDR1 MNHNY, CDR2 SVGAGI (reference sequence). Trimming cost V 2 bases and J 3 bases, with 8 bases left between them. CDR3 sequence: CASSYQALYEQYF. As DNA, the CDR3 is TGTGCCAGCAGTTACCAGGCCCTCTACGAGCAGTACTTC.

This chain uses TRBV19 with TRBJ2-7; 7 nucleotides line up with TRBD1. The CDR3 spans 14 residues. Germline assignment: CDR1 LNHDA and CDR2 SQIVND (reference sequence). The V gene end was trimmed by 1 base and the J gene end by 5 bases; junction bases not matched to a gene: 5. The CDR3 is CASSIGTGSDEQYF. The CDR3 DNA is TGTGCCAGTAGTATAGGGACAGGATCCGACGAGCAGTACTTC.

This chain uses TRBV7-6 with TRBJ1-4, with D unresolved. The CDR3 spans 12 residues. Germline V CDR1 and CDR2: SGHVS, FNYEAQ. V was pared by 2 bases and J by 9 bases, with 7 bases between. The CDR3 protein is CASSLQAQKLFF. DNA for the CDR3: TGTGCCAGCAGCTTACAGGCGCAAAAACTGTTTTTT. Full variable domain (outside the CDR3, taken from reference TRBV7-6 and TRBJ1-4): GAGVSQSPRYKVTKRGQDVALRCDPISGHVSLYWYRQALGQGPEFLTYFNYEAQQDKSGLPNDRFSAERPEGSISTLTIQRTEQRDSAMYRCASSLQAQKLFFGSGTQLSVL.

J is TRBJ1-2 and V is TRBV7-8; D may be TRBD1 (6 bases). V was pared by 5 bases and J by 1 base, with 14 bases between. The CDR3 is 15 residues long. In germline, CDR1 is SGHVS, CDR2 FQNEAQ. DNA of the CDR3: TGTGCCAGCAGCCCTCCAGGGGATCTTAACTATGGCTACACCTTC. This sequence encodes CASSPPGDLNYGYTF.

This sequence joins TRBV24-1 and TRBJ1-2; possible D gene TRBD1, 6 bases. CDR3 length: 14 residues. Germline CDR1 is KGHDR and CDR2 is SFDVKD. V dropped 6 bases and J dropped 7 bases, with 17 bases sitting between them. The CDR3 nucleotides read TGTGCCACCAGTCGTACAGGGAACATGGGTGGCTACACCTTC. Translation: CATSRTGNMGGYTF.

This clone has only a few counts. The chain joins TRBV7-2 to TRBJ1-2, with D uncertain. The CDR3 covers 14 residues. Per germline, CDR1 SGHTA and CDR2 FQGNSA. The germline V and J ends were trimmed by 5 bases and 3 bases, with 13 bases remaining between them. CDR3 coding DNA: TGTGCCAGCAGCCCTAGAGGAGGACACTATGGCTACACCTTC. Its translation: CASSPRGGHYGYTF.

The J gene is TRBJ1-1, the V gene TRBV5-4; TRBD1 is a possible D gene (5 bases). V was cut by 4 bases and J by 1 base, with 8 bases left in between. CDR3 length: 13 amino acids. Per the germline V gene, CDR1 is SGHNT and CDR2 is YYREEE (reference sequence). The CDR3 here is CASSTTANTEAFF. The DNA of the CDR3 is TGTGCCAGCAGCACGACAGCGAACACTGAAGCTTTCTTT.